Presented here are 16 T cell receptor beta chains from one specimen sequenced in a study of T cells in Graves' hyperthyroidism and ophthalmopathy (dated by TCRdb to between 2018 and 2021). The library was made by multiplex PCR. Sequencing used an Illumina HiSeq 2000. The TCR beta CDR3 regions were amplified from RNA transcripts. For the first round of RT-PCR on the TCR CDR3, the HTBI primer set was used together with the Qiagen OneStep RT-PCR kit. The public reads were quality trimmed at Q25 with fastp and then assembled into clones with MiXCR by TCRdb, keeping productive beta chains. CDR3 protein duplicates are merged, each entry listing the most common genes and DNA. Recorded for this sample are 550,000 to 700,000 distinct CDR3 sequences; roughly 14% of them occurred a single time. The ten most abundant clones make up roughly 4.5% of the sample. The sequenced sample consisted of blood. Source of these receptors: a woman in her thirties or forties with Graves' ophthalmopathy.

At least ten counts were recorded for this clonotype. The rearrangement joins TRBV28 to TRBJ2-5; D might be TRBD2 (5 bases). The CDR3 is 13 amino acids. Germline loops: CDR1 MDHEN, CDR2 SYDVKM. Between the trimmed V and J ends, which lost 3 bases and 5 bases, there was a span of 10 bases. In DNA form, the CDR3 reads TGTGCCAGCAGTTTCCAACAGCGGGAGACCCAGTACTTC. This codes for CASSFQQRETQYF.

This clonotype occurred many times. The chain couples TRBV24-1 to TRBJ2-1; tentative D call: TRBD2 (6 bases). The CDR3 totals 15 residues. CDR1 is KGHDR and CDR2 is SFDVKD in the germline V gene. The germline V and J ends were trimmed by 4 bases and 5 bases, with 14 bases remaining between them. The DNA of the CDR3 is TGTGCCACCAGTGAGGCTCCTAGCGTAGACAATGAGCAGTTCTTC. It translates to CATSEAPSVDNEQFF.

In this sample, this clonotype turned up many times. The chain combines TRBV12-3 or TRBV12-4 with TRBJ2-7; perhaps D is TRBD1 or TRBD2 (5 bases each). V was pared by 8 bases and J by 2 bases, with 16 bases between. There are 14 residues in the CDR3. The CDR3 reads CASGSGTRTYEQYF. The CDR3 nucleotides are TGTGCCAGCGGATCCGGGACGCGAACCTACGAGCAGTACTTC.

This clonotype appeared many times. The chain couples TRBV19 to TRBJ1-1; D gene unclear. Trimming shortened V by 6 bases and J by 1 base, and 9 bases separated the two germline ends. CDR3 length equals 13 residues. The germline V gene encodes CDR1 LNHDA and CDR2 SQIVND (reference sequence). The CDR3 coding sequence is TGTGCCAGTAGCGAAGAAAGGAACACTGAAGCTTTCTTT. This encodes CASSEERNTEAFF.

This clonotype has at least ten counts. V usage is TRBV28 and J usage is TRBJ2-7; the match to TRBD1 covers 7 bases. The CDR3 contains 14 residues. The V and J ends lost 7 bases and 2 bases, in that order; junction bases with no gene match: 8. From germline, CDR1 is MDHEN and CDR2 SYDVKM. In DNA form, the CDR3 reads TGTGCCAGCAATCCTGGGACAGCCACCTACGAGCAGTACTTC. It encodes CASNPGTATYEQYF. The whole variable domain, remainder taken from reference TRBV28 and TRBJ2-7, is DVKVTQSSRYLVKRTGEKVFLECVQDMDHENMFWYRQDPGLGLRLIYFSYDVKMKEKGDIPEGYSVSREKKERFSLILESASTNQTSMYLCASNPGTATYEQYFGPGTRLTVT.

This clonotype was observed a few times. The V and J genes are TRBV20-1 and TRBJ2-2; no reliable D call. V was trimmed by 6 bases and J by 1 base, leaving 9 bases between them. This CDR3 has 13 residues. Germline CDR1 DFQATT, CDR2 SNEGSKA (reference sequence). The CDR3 coding sequence is TGCAGTGCCTTGACTCGGAACACCGGGGAGCTGTTTTTT. Translated, it gives CSALTRNTGELFF.

The chain joins TRBV3-1 to TRBJ1-1; the D gene is possibly TRBD1 (5 bases). The CDR3 is made up of 13 amino acids. CDR1 and CDR2 from the germline V gene are LGHDT and YNNKEL (reference sequence). The CDR3 DNA reads as TGTGGCAGTAAGGGGCAGGTCGGGACCGAAGCTTTCTTT. Encoded protein: CGSKGQVGTEAFF.

This clonotype occurred many times. This chain joins TRBV12-3 or TRBV12-4 and TRBJ2-2, with 8 bases fitting TRBD1. This CDR3 region has 14 residues. After removal of 2 bases from V and 7 bases from J, the junction contained 3 bases not matched to a gene. The CDR3 loop is CASSLQGAIGELFF. The CDR3 coding sequence is TGTGCCAGCAGTTTACAGGGGGCTATCGGGGAGCTGTTTTTT.

There are a few counts of this clonotype. The chain is built from TRBV5-1 and TRBJ1-3; weak D call: TRBD1 (6 bases). The ends were cut back, 4 bases at V and 0 bases at J, with 14 bases in the middle. Germline V lookup: CDR1 SGHRS, CDR2 YFSETQ. The CDR3 consists of 16 residues. Here the CDR3 DNA reads TGCGCCAGCAGCCAAGGACAGTTATTCTCTGGAAACACCATATATTTT. It codes for CASSQGQLFSGNTIYF.

This clonotype occurred a few times. The V gene is TRBV12-3 or TRBV12-4, the J gene TRBJ2-7, with D hard to call. V dropped 5 bases and J dropped 2 bases, with 13 bases sitting between them. This CDR3 contains 14 residues. Here the CDR3 DNA reads TGTGCCAGCAGTCTTGATACCAGCCCCTACGAGCAGTACTTC. Translated, it gives CASSLDTSPYEQYF.

This clonotype was counted many times. This sequence joins TRBV18 and TRBJ2-7; D unresolved. Trimming took 3 bases from V and 7 from J, leaving 13 bases between them. The CDR3 runs to 13 residues. The germline V gene has CDR1 KGHSH and CDR2 LQKENI. CDR3 nucleotides: TGTGCCAGCTCACCTTCCCCGGAAGAGGAGCAGTACTTC. Amino acids: CASSPSPEEEQYF.

At least ten counts were recorded for this clonotype. The rearrangement links TRBV6-2 or TRBV6-3 to TRBJ2-7; TRBD2 aligns across 7 bases. Trimming cost V 1 base and J 7 bases; bases outside gene matches: 7. CDR3 length: 14 residues. Looked up from germline, CDR1 is MNHEY and CDR2 is SVGEGT. CDR3 protein: CASSYFAGEGEQYF. The CDR3 nucleotides are TGTGCCAGCAGTTACTTCGCGGGAGAGGGTGAGCAGTACTTC.

V and J are TRBV9 and TRBJ1-1, with a tentative D call TRBD1 (5 bases). CDR1 and CDR2 (germline): SGDLS, YYNGEE. With 0 bases removed from V and 6 bases from J, the gap between germline ends came to 12 bases. This CDR3 is built from 14 residues. CDR3 sequence reads: CASSVEYRGAEAFF. The DNA for the CDR3 is TGTGCCAGCAGCGTAGAGTATAGGGGCGCTGAAGCTTTCTTT.

This clonotype was counted ten times or more. V gene TRBV6-5 combines with J gene TRBJ2-7; D gene ambiguous. Trimming left V 5 bases short and J 5 bases short, with 13 bases between. The CDR3 extends over 13 amino acids. Germline CDR1 is MNHEY and CDR2 is SVGAGI. The CDR3 region has the DNA TGTGCCAGCAGTCCCGAACAGAACAACGAGCAGTACTTC. This encodes CASSPEQNNEQYF.

Many counts were recorded for this clonotype. The chain joins TRBV20-1 to TRBJ1-1; possible D gene TRBD1, 5 bases. The CDR3 loop spans 14 amino acids. Germline V lookup: CDR1 DFQATT, CDR2 SNEGSKA (reference sequence). V lost 3 bases and J 1 base, leaving 12 bases between the germline ends. This CDR3 is CSAREGTGNTEAFF. In DNA, the CDR3 is TGCAGTGCTAGGGAGGGTACAGGGAACACTGAAGCTTTCTTT.

Ten or more counts support this clonotype. CDR3 protein: CASSPPTGDTQYF. CDR3 in DNA: TGTGCCAGCTCACCCCCGACGGGGGATACGCAGTATTTT. The chain couples TRBV18 to TRBJ2-3; D is perhaps TRBD2 (5 bases). V dropped 3 bases and J dropped 6 bases, with 10 bases sitting between them. Germline V gene sequence: CDR1 KGHSH, CDR2 LQKENI. The CDR3 runs 13 residues.